There are a few counts of the clone carrying this T cell receptor beta chain. This specimen comes from a study of blood T cell repertoires in COVID-19. Study details: Donors in the United States, Italy and Spain gave samples during acute or convalescent COVID-19. Sources were T cells, B-cell-depleted T cells, or PBMCs; the material itself was cDNA or gDNA.

Per the original data handling: Counts of nucleated cells, estimated from reference gene primer amplification, were obtained. Sequencing used immunoSEQ multiplex PCR; TCRdb keeps in-frame clones, though not all of them. V and J calls and clone size follow that table, whereas D and trimming were derived from the DNA. This sample carries approximately 220,000 clones, around 87% of them seen once, and the ten largest clones take roughly 3%. J was trimmed by 14 bases and V by 5 bases; bases with no gene match: 4. Germline V lookup: CDR1 WSHSY, CDR2 SAAADI. CDR3 size: 13 residues. Sequencing used peripheral blood. The chain has TRBV10-2 and TRBJ2-1; 15 bases are a match to TRBD2. This TCR was sampled from a man aged 60 to 75 with acute or convalescent COVID-19. CDR3 in amino acids: CASSSGLAGGKFF. The CDR3 DNA is TGCGCCAGCAGTTCTGGACTAGCGGGGGGGAAGTTCTTC.